Listed below are T cell receptor beta chains from one sample, sequenced in a study of Tregs in tolerant kidney transplant recipients. Only in-frame clones appear in the TCRdb table, and some are missing; sequencing was by immunoSEQ multiplex PCR. The repertoire holds approximately 98,000 clones, with 90% as singletons. The starting material was CD4+ T cells from blood, obtained before the transplant. The receptors were gathered from a human donor who received a combined kidney and bone marrow transplant. CDR3s include the opening cysteine and the closing phenylalanine or tryptophan. Fields, in order: clone size, V gene, J gene, CDR3 protein. Some rows have no size entry. The others give once, few or many, or a class for an expanded clone.

clone size: NA; V gene: TRBV6-5; J gene: TRBJ1-5; CDR3 protein: CASSGTGTGNQPQHF
clone size: NA; V gene: TRBV2; J gene: TRBJ2-3; CDR3 protein: CASSPLEAADTQYF
clone size: NA; V gene: TRBV7-9; J gene: TRBJ2-1; CDR3 protein: CASSPAGSSYNEQFF
clone size: NA; V gene: TRBV19; J gene: TRBJ1-2; CDR3 protein: CASSRPGGSYGYTF
clone size: NA; V gene: TRBV28; J gene: TRBJ1-1; CDR3 protein: CASSPTGLNTEAFF
clone size: NA; V gene: TRBV4-1; J gene: TRBJ2-7; CDR3 protein: CASSSTGLAAGEQYF
clone size: NA; V gene: TRBV19; J gene: TRBJ2-2; CDR3 protein: CASSTPRGRQGGTGELFF
clone size: NA; V gene: TRBV4-1; J gene: TRBJ2-3; CDR3 protein: CASKYGDYSSTDTQYF
clone size: NA; V gene: TRBV2; J gene: TRBJ2-5; CDR3 protein: CASTRDRTQETQYF
clone size: NA; V gene: TRBV19; J gene: TRBJ2-7; CDR3 protein: CASSTGGAGYEQYF
clone size: NA; V gene: TRBV5-1; J gene: TRBJ2-7; CDR3 protein: CASSLPRGPYEQYF
clone size: few; V gene: TRBV7-2; J gene: TRBJ2-7; CDR3 protein: CASSLGLAVSYEQYF
clone size: NA; V gene: TRBV7-8; J gene: TRBJ1-4; CDR3 protein: CASSLAPRGDEKLFF
clone size: NA; V gene: TRBV7-2; J gene: TRBJ1-2; CDR3 protein: CASSLRQGPAYGYTF
clone size: NA; V gene: TRBV11-2; J gene: TRBJ2-3; CDR3 protein: CASSLRLAVDTQYF
clone size: NA; V gene: TRBV9; J gene: TRBJ2-1; CDR3 protein: CASNLGLAGGSYNEQFF
clone size: NA; V gene: TRBV6-5; J gene: TRBJ2-7; CDR3 protein: CASSYALTGGREQYF
clone size: NA; V gene: TRBV5-1; J gene: TRBJ1-1; CDR3 protein: CASSLELGWVTFF
clone size: NA; V gene: TRBV28; J gene: TRBJ2-2; CDR3 protein: CASRVGTSGTGELFF
clone size: NA; V gene: TRBV5-1; J gene: TRBJ2-6; CDR3 protein: CASSFRTGGSGANVLTF
clone size: NA; V gene: TRBV6-6; J gene: TRBJ2-7; CDR3 protein: CASTHRGLAPEQYF
clone size: NA; V gene: TRBV5-1; J gene: TRBJ2-7; CDR3 protein: CASSLAIGSYEQYF
clone size: NA; V gene: TRBV10-1; J gene: TRBJ1-1; CDR3 protein: CASSVGQTAFF
clone size: few; V gene: TRBV19; J gene: TRBJ1-6; CDR3 protein: CAARGQAVSPLHF
clone size: NA; V gene: TRBV5-1; J gene: TRBJ2-1; CDR3 protein: CASSELAGGLSYNEQFF
clone size: NA; V gene: TRBV30; J gene: TRBJ2-2; CDR3 protein: CAWRSGLTNTGELFF
clone size: NA; V gene: TRBV25-1; J gene: TRBJ2-5; CDR3 protein: CASSGPGGTFQETQYF
clone size: NA; V gene: TRBV18; J gene: TRBJ2-3; CDR3 protein: CASSPPGRGLDTQYF
clone size: few; V gene: TRBV7-2; J gene: TRBJ2-7; CDR3 protein: CASSGGGSGSYEQYF
clone size: NA; V gene: TRBV9; J gene: TRBJ2-1; CDR3 protein: CASSWSGGAPSSYNEQFF
clone size: NA; V gene: TRBV5-4; J gene: TRBJ1-1; CDR3 protein: CASSFDRDDPEAFF
clone size: NA; V gene: TRBV5-6; J gene: TRBJ2-5; CDR3 protein: CASSFGAGSETQYF